This T cell receptor beta chain was observed in a study of shared clonotypes between healthy human individuals. Study-wide background: The plates for each donor numbered three CD4 naive, three CD4 memory, two CD8 naive and one CD8 memory.

Only in-frame clones appear in the TCRdb table, and some are missing; sequencing was by immunoSEQ multiplex PCR. The repertoire consists of some 900,000 clones, with roughly 72% occurring once and the leading ten covering about 1.5%. The CDR3 contains 13 residues. For this clone: Antigen unknown.

Study-wide results and limits: Large depth notwithstanding, sorted-subset sequencing proved incomplete by rarefaction.

There were no recent acute infections or vaccinations among the donors, who were healthy HIV-negative adults. The receptor's source is a man aged 18 to 29 in good health. The sequencing sample was made of memory CD4+ T cells sorted from blood. Regarding subset: CD45RA-negative fraction. V usage is TRBV21-1 and J usage is TRBJ2-7; the table's D call of TRBD2 was not tested on the DNA. TRBV21-1 is a recognized pseudogene. The CDR3 DNA follows: TGTGCCAGCAGAACTAGCGGGCTAAAGGTGGAGTACTTC. Translation gives CASRTSGLKVEYF.